This T cell receptor beta chain was sequenced during a study of OX40 agonist ivuxolimab in advanced cancers. Background on the study: While on treatment, patients had intravenous ivuxolimab at 0.01 to 10 mg/kg every 2 weeks.

Only in-frame clones appear in the TCRdb table, and some are missing; sequencing was by immunoSEQ multiplex PCR. Here the sample spans fewer than 50,000 clones, around 92% being singletons. The sequenced sample was CD4+ or CD8+ T cells sorted from blood, obtained in a trial of the OX40 agonist ivuxolimab. This receptor was obtained from an adult with an advanced solid tumor such as melanoma, head and neck, liver or kidney cancer.

Here the CDR3 reads CASSLWDAIQETQYF. The CDR3 DNA reads TGTGCCAGCAGCTTATGGGACGCAATACAAGAGACCCAGTACTTC. The genes are TRBV11-2 and TRBJ2-5, with D tentatively TRBD1 or TRBD2 (5 bases each). The germline V and J ends were trimmed by 2 bases and 2 bases, with 12 bases remaining between them. The germline gives CDR1 SGHAT, CDR2 FQNNGV. The CDR3 is 15 residues long.